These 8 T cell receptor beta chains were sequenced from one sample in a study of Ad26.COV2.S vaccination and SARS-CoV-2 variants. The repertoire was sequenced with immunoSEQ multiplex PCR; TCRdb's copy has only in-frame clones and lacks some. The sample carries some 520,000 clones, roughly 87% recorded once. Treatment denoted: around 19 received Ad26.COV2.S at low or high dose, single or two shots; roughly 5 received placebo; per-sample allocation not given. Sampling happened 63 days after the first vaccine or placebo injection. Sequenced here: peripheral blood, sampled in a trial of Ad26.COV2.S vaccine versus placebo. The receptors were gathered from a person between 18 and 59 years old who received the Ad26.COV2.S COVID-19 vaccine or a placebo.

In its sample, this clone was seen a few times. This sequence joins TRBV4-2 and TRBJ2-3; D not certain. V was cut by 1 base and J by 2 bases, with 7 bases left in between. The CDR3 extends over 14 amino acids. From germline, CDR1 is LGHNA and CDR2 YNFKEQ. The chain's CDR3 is CASSQVDLTDTQYF. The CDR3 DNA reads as TGTGCCAGCAGCCAAGTGGACCTCACAGATACGCAGTATTTT.

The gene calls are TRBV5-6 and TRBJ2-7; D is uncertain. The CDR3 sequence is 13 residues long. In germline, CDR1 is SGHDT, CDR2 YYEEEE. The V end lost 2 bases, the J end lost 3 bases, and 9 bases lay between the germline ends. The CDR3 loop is CASSFRNNYEQYF. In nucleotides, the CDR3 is TGTGCCAGCAGCTTTCGGAATAACTACGAGCAGTACTTC. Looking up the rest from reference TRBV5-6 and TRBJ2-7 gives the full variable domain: DAGVTQSPTHLIKTRGQQVTLRCSPKSGHDTVSWYQQALGQGPQFIFQYYEEEERQRGNFPDRFSGHQFPNYSSELNVNALLLGDSALYLCASSFRNNYEQYFGPGTRLTVT.

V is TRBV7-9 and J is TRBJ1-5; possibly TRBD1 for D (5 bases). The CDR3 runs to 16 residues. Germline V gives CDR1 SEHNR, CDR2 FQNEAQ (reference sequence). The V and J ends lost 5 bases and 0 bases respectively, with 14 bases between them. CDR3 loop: CASSRGTPYSNQPQHF. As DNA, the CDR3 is TGTGCCAGCAGCCGAGGGACGCCTTATAGCAATCAGCCCCAGCATTTT.

CDR3 residues: CASSNNRVYNEQFF. In DNA form, the CDR3 reads TGCGCCAGCAGCAATAACAGGGTTTACAATGAGCAGTTCTTC. The chain has TRBV4-3 and TRBJ2-1, with a tentative D call TRBD1 (6 bases). Looked up from germline, CDR1 is LGHNA and CDR2 is YSLEER. This CDR3 contains 14 residues. V lost 5 bases and J lost 4, with 12 bases in between.

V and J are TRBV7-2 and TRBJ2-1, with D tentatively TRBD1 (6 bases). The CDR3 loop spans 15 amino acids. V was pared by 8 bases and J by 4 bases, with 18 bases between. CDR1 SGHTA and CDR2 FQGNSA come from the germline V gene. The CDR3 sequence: CASAWAGVGYNEQFF. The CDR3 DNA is TGTGCCAGCGCCTGGGCAGGGGTGGGGTACAATGAGCAGTTCTTC.

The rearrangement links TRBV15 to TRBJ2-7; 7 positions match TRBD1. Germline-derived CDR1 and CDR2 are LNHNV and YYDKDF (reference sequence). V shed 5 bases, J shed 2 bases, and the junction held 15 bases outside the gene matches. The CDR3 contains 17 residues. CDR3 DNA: TGTGCCACCAGCCCTTACAACCCCGGGACAGAAACCTACGAGCAGTACTTC. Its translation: CATSPYNPGTETYEQYF.

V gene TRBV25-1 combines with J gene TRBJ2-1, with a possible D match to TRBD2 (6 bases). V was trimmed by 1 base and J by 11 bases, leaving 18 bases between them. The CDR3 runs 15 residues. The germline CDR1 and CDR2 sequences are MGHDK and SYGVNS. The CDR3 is CASSEFSLGGNQQFF. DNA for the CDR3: TGTGCCAGCAGTGAATTCTCCCTTGGGGGGAACCAGCAGTTCTTC.

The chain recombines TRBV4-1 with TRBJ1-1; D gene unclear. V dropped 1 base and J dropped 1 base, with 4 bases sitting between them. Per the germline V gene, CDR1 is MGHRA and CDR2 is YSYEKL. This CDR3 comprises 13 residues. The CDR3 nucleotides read TGCGCCAGCAGCCAAGCTAGGAACACTGAAGCTTTCTTT. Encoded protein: CASSQARNTEAFF.